This T cell receptor (beta chain) was recorded in a study of blood T cell repertoires in COVID-19. Trimming removed 4 bases from V and 6 bases from J; junction bases left unmatched: 7. CDR1 MGHDK and CDR2 SYGVNS come from the germline V gene. The CDR3 length is 14 residues. TCRdb keeps only in-frame clones here, not all; method: immunoSEQ multiplex PCR. Here the sample spans 45,000 to 55,000 clones, roughly 84% being singletons. The chain couples TRBV25-1 to TRBJ2-7; 9 positions agree with TRBD1. The material sequenced was peripheral blood. The origin of this receptor is a man between 70 and 80 years old with active COVID-19. CDR3 DNA: TGTGCCAGCAGTGCTTCCGGGACAGGGCTCGAGCAGTACTTC. It is translated as CASSASGTGLEQYF.